What follows describes a single T cell receptor beta chain. Its matching antigen is unknown. Per germline, CDR1 SGDLS and CDR2 YYNGEE. The V end lost 3 bases, the J end lost 7 bases, and 11 bases lay between the germline ends. The CDR3 runs 13 residues. Individuals having autoimmune disease history or systemic immunosuppression were not enrolled. The entry originates in a study of OX40 agonist ivuxolimab in advanced cancers. Study-level points and caveats: Circulating CD4+ and CD8+ T cells showed clonal expansion by week 6 at 0.1 to 3.0 mg/kg. In a subset of nonresponders, normalized T-cell clonal expansion was also low.

Some clones are missing from TCRdb's copy, which holds only in-frame ones; the method was immunoSEQ multiplex PCR. Seen here are about 50,000 clones, 85% observed once, and the top ten hold over 2.5%. Sequences were derived from CD4+ or CD8+ T cells sorted from blood, sampled in a trial of the OX40 agonist ivuxolimab. J is TRBJ2-1 and V is TRBV9, with D hard to call. The sequence was obtained from an adult with an advanced solid tumor such as melanoma, head and neck, liver or kidney cancer. As DNA, the CDR3 is TGTGCCAGCAGCGCCTGGGTCGGGAATGAGCAGTTCTTC. Residues: CASSAWVGNEQFF.